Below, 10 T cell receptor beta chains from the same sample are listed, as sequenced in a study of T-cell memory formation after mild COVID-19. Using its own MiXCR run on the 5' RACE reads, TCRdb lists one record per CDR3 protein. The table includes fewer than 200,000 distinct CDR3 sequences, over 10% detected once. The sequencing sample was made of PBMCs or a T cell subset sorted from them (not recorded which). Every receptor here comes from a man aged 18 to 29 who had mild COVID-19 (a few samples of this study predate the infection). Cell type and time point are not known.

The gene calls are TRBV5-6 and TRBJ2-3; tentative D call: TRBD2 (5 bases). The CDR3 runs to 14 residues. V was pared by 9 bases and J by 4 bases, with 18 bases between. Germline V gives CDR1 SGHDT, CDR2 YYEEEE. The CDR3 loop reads CATRLRGAPDTQYF. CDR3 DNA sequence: TGTGCCACCCGATTACGGGGAGCACCAGATACGCAGTATTTT.

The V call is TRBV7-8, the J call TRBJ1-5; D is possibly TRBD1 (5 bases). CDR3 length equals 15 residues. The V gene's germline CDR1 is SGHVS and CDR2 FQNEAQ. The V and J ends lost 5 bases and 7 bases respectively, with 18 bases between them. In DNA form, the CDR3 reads TGTGCCAGCAGCCAGGGACCGAACAAGGGGCAGCCCCAGCATTTT. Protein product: CASSQGPNKGQPQHF. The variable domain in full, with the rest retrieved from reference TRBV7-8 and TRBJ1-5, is GAGVSQSPRYKVAKRGQDVALRCDPISGHVSLFWYQQALGQGPEFLTYFQNEAQLDKSGLPSDRFFAERPEGSVSTLKIQRTQQEDSAVYLCASSQGPNKGQPQHFGDGTRLSIL.

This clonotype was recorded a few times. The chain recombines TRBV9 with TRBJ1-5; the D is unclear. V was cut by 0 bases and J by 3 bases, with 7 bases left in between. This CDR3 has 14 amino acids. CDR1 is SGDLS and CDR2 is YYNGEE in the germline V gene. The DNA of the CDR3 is TGTGCCAGCAGCGTAGGAAGGTACAATCAGCCCCAGCATTTT. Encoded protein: CASSVGRYNQPQHF.

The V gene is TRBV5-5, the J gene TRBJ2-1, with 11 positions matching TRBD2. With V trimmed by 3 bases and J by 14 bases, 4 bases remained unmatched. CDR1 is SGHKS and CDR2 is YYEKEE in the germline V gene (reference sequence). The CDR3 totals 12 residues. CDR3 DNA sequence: TGTGCCAGCAGCTCCCTACTAGCGGGGGAGTTCTTC. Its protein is CASSSLLAGEFF.

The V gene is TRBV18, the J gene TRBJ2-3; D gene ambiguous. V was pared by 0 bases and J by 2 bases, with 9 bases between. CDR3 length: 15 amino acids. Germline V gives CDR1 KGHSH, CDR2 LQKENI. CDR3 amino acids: CASSPPVVSTDTQYF. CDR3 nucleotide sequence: TGTGCCAGCTCACCACCGGTCGTTTCCACAGATACGCAGTATTTT.

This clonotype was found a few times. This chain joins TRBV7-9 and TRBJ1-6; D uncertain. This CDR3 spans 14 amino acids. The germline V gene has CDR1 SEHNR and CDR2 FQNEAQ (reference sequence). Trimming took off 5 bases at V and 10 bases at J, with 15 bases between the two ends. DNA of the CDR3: TGTGCCAGCAGCCTTATCGGTTTCGGCTCACCCCTCCACTTT. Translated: CASSLIGFGSPLHF.

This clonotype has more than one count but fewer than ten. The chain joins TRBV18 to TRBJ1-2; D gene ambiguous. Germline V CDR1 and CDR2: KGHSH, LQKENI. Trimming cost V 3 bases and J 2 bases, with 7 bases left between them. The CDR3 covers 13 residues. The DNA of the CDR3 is TGTGCCAGCTCACCCGGTAGGAACTATGGCTACACCTTC. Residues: CASSPGRNYGYTF.

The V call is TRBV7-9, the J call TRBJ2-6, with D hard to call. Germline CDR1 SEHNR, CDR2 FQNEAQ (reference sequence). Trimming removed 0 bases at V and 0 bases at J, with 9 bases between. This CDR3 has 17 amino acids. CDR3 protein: CASSLAVRSSGANVLTF. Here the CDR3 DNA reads TGTGCCAGCAGCTTAGCAGTCCGCAGCTCTGGGGCCAACGTCCTGACTTTC.

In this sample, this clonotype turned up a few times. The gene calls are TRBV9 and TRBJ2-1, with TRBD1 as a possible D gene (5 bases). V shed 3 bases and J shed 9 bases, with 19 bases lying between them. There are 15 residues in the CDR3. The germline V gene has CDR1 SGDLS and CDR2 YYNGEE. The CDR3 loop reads CASSATGLVDSEQFF. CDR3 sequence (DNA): TGTGCCAGCAGCGCTACAGGTTTGGTTGATTCTGAGCAGTTCTTC.

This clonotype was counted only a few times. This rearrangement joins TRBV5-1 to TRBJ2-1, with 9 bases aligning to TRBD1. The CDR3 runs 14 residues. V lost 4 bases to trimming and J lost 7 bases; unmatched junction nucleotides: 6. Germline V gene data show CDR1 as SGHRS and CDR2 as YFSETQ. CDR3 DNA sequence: TGCGCCAGCAGCAGGACAGGGGTTGAGAATGAGCAGTTCTTC. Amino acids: CASSRTGVENEQFF.